The 29 T cell receptor beta chains below come from one sample, sequenced in a study of T cell responses to AZD1222 COVID-19 vaccine (dated by TCRdb to about 2021). Library generation was performed with the immunoSEQ multiplex PCR assay. TCRdb provides this immuneACCESS table in a form limited to in-frame rearrangements. Some clones are lacking; in checked studies, under half of them reflect an unresolved V gene, and why the rest are absent is not known. The table for this sample lists about 120,000 clones; 84% of them were counted only once. The top ten clonotypes cover around 9.9% of the sample. The sample's time point label, in plain terms: baseline before first vaccination. Sequences were derived from peripheral blood, sampled on day 0 of AZD1222 vaccination. These receptor sequences come from an adult in good health.

The chain is built from TRBV5-1 and TRBJ2-1, with 7 bases lining up with TRBD1. The trim removed 3 bases at V and 5 bases at J, leaving 2 bases unmatched. From germline, CDR1 is SGHRS and CDR2 YFSETQ. CDR3 length: 13 residues. The chain's CDR3 is CASSSDRDNEQFF. The CDR3 DNA reads as TGCGCCAGCAGCTCCGACAGGGACAATGAGCAGTTCTTC.

The V and J genes are TRBV3-1 (or the pseudogene TRBV3-2) and TRBJ1-3; D gene uncertain. Trimming pared 4 bases from V and 3 bases from J, leaving 10 bases between. Germline V gene data show CDR1 as LGHDT and CDR2 as YNNKEL (reference sequence). CDR3 length equals 14 residues. CDR3 in amino acids: CASSRVGIGNTIYF. The CDR3 bases are TGTGCCAGCAGCCGTGTCGGGATTGGAAACACCATATATTTT.

CDR3 sequence: CASRLSGGAPYEQYF. Here the CDR3 DNA reads TGTGCCAGCAGGCTCTCGGGGGGGGCCCCCTACGAGCAGTACTTC. V gene TRBV7-2 combines with J gene TRBJ2-7, with 8 nucleotides matching TRBD2. The germline V gene encodes CDR1 SGHTA and CDR2 FQGNSA. The CDR3 is 15 residues long. Trimming took 6 bases from V and 2 from J; bases not matched to a gene: 9.

This clone has just one count. The rearrangement joins TRBV14 to TRBJ2-5; D ambiguous. Germline CDR1 and CDR2: SGHDN and FVKESK. Trimming removed 5 bases from V and 5 bases from J, with 6 bases in between. There are 11 residues in the CDR3. The CDR3 DNA follows: TGTGCCAGCAGCGCCTGGGAGACCCAGTACTTC. Translation: CASSAWETQYF.

This clone was picked up one time. The chain recombines TRBV24-1 with TRBJ1-2; the match to TRBD1 covers 10 bases. CDR3 size: 15 residues. With V trimmed by 3 bases and J by 4 bases, 4 bases remained unmatched. CDR1 KGHDR and CDR2 SFDVKD come from the germline V gene. In nucleotides, the CDR3 is TGTGCCACCAGTGATCAAGGACAGGGGGTCTATGGCTACACCTTC. Translation gives CATSDQGQGVYGYTF.

This chain connects TRBV5-5 to TRBJ1-1, with TRBD1 matching over 7 bases. The CDR3 totals 13 residues. From germline, CDR1 is SGHKS and CDR2 YYEKEE (reference sequence). V shed 3 bases and J 9 bases; nucleotides not matched to a gene: 8. CDR3 residues: CASSSTGAEKAFF. The CDR3 DNA reads as TGTGCCAGCAGCTCTACAGGGGCTGAGAAAGCTTTCTTT.

The rearrangement joins TRBV7-6 to TRBJ2-3, with TRBD2 identical over 8 bases. After removal of 1 base from V and 0 bases from J, the junction contained 3 bases not matched to a gene. The CDR3 is made up of 16 amino acids. Germline V CDR1 and CDR2: SGHVS, FNYEAQ. The CDR3 DNA reads as TGTGCCAGCAGCTTAGGGGCTAGCGGGAGCACAGATACGCAGTATTTT. Protein product: CASSLGASGSTDTQYF.

This clone was found a few times. The chain uses TRBV11-1 and TRBJ1-6; D unclear. Between the trimmed V and J ends, which lost 1 base and 7 bases, there was a span of 5 bases. Germline V gene sequence: CDR1 SGHAT, CDR2 FQDESV (reference sequence). The CDR3 has 13 amino acids. The CDR3 DNA reads TGTGCCAGCAGCTTAGTCCAAAATTCACCCCTCCACTTT. It encodes CASSLVQNSPLHF. Variable domain in full (rest from reference TRBV11-1 and TRBJ1-6): EAEVAQSPRYKITEKSQAVAFWCDPISGHATLYWYRQILGQGPELLVQFQDESVVDDSQLPKDRFSAERLKGVDSTLKIQPAELGDSAMYLCASSLVQNSPLHFGNGTRLTVT.

This CDR3 is CASSLLRSGRASFDEQFF. DNA of the CDR3: TGTGCCAGCAGCTTACTAAGAAGCGGGAGGGCCAGTTTCGATGAGCAGTTCTTC. The rearrangement links TRBV7-9 to TRBJ2-1; TRBD2 agrees at 10 bases. The CDR3 runs 18 residues. The germline V gene has CDR1 SEHNR and CDR2 FQNEAQ (reference sequence). The J segment lost 8 bases and the V segment lost 2 bases, leaving 15 bases of the junction unmatched.

This clone came up once. The chain couples TRBV10-3 to TRBJ2-7; TRBD1 agrees at 7 bases. The V gene end was trimmed by 1 base and the J gene end by 3 bases; junction bases not matched to a gene: 0. The CDR3 length is 13 residues. The germline V gene encodes CDR1 ENHRY and CDR2 SYGVKD. The CDR3 loop reads CAISEYRGYEQYF. The CDR3 DNA sequence: TGTGCCATCAGTGAGTACAGGGGCTACGAGCAGTACTTC.

The V and J genes are TRBV5-8 and TRBJ1-1; 7 bases align to TRBD1. The trim removed 4 bases at V and 4 bases at J, leaving 10 bases unmatched. Looked up from germline, CDR1 is SGHTS and CDR2 is YDEGEE. The CDR3 consists of 15 residues. CDR3 DNA sequence: TGTGCCAGCAGCCAGACAGGGCTCGGGACCACTGAAGCTTTCTTT. Its translation: CASSQTGLGTTEAFF.

The genes are TRBV6-5 and TRBJ2-2; TRBD2 matches 10 bases. In germline, CDR1 is MNHEY, CDR2 SVGAGI. The ends lost 1 base at V and 5 bases at J; junction bases unmatched: 4. CDR3 size: 16 residues. CDR3 protein: CASSYWSGRGTGELFF. The DNA of the CDR3 is TGTGCCAGCAGTTACTGGAGCGGGAGGGGGACCGGGGAGCTGTTTTTT.

This rearrangement joins TRBV29-1 to TRBJ2-1; 13 positions match TRBD2. V was clipped by 4 bases and J by 7 bases; unmatched bases: 13. CDR3 size: 17 residues. Germline V gene lookup returns CDR1 SQVTM and CDR2 ANQGSEA. The CDR3 region is CSVGPPYTSGRVNEQFF. The CDR3 DNA is TGCAGCGTTGGCCCACCATATACTAGCGGGAGGGTTAATGAGCAGTTCTTC.

V usage is TRBV5-1 and J usage is TRBJ1-5; D gene uncertain. The CDR3 spans 14 residues. The V gene lost 0 bases and the J gene lost 3 bases, with 7 bases spanning the gap. Germline loops: CDR1 SGHRS, CDR2 YFSETQ. CDR3: CASSLGENNQPQHF. For the CDR3, the DNA is TGCGCCAGCAGCTTGGGGGAGAACAATCAGCCCCAGCATTTT.

V and J are TRBV30 and TRBJ2-1, with D possibly TRBD1 on 5 matching bases. The CDR3 is 10 residues long. V lost 5 bases and J 7 bases, leaving 6 bases between the germline ends. Germline V gene data show CDR1 as GTSNPN and CDR2 as SVGIG (reference sequence). In DNA, the CDR3 is TGTGCCTGGGGGGCGAATGAGCAGTTCTTC. Its translation is CAWGANEQFF.

The V and J genes are TRBV19 and TRBJ2-3, with D uncertain. This CDR3 contains 14 residues. V gave up 3 bases and J gave up 0 bases, with 7 bases separating them. Germline V gene lookup returns CDR1 LNHDA and CDR2 SQIVND (reference sequence). This CDR3 is CASSIRSSTDTQYF. CDR3 DNA: TGTGCCAGTAGTATTAGGTCCAGCACAGATACGCAGTATTTT.

The chain recombines TRBV19 with TRBJ2-2; perhaps TRBD1 as D (6 bases). Germline CDR1 is LNHDA and CDR2 is SQIVND (reference sequence). V lost 3 bases and J 6 bases, leaving 8 bases between the germline ends. The CDR3 extends over 13 amino acids. In DNA, the CDR3 is TGTGCCAGTAGTATCGAGGGGGCCGGGGAGCTGTTTTTT. Protein product: CASSIEGAGELFF.

J is TRBJ1-5 and V is TRBV2, with 10 bases aligning to TRBD1. Looked up from germline, CDR1 is SNHLY and CDR2 is FYNNEI. The CDR3 length is 18 residues. Trimming cost V 4 bases and J 2 bases; bases outside gene matches: 11. CDR3 loop: CASSAGDRGRRRNQPQHF. The CDR3 coding sequence is TGTGCCAGCAGTGCGGGAGACAGGGGGCGAAGGCGCAATCAGCCCCAGCATTTT.

This clone occurred a few times. The chain couples TRBV7-9 to TRBJ2-7, with a tentative D call TRBD1 (5 bases). The CDR3 runs to 13 residues. CDR1 SEHNR and CDR2 FQNEAQ come from the germline V gene (reference sequence). Trimming removed 4 bases at V and 7 bases at J, with 14 bases between. CDR3 sequence reads: CASSSLREGEQYF. Written as DNA, the CDR3 is TGTGCCAGCAGCTCTCTCAGGGAAGGGGAGCAGTACTTC.

V gene TRBV15 combines with J gene TRBJ2-7; D is unclear. Trimming took 1 base from V and 0 from J, leaving 13 bases between them. The germline CDR1 and CDR2 sequences are LNHNV and YYDKDF (reference sequence). The CDR3 extends over 16 amino acids. The CDR3 loop reads CATSRGGPGNSYEQYF. CDR3 in DNA: TGTGCCACCAGCAGAGGCGGCCCGGGTAACTCCTACGAGCAGTACTTC.

V and J are TRBV21-1 and TRBJ1-3; the table gives TRBD1 as D, unverified against the DNA. TRBV21-1 is assigned pseudogene status. CDR3 length: 21 residues. CDR3 sequence (DNA): TGTGCCAGCAGCCCCCCGAGGGGGTCCAGGGGTCCACAAAACTCTGGAAACACCATATATTTT. Its protein product is CASSPPRGSRGPQNSGNTIYF.

The gene calls are TRBV19 and TRBJ1-5; D is possibly TRBD1 (5 bases). V lost 7 bases and J lost 0, with 16 bases in between. This CDR3 comprises 16 residues. Germline CDR1 LNHDA, CDR2 SQIVND (reference sequence). DNA for the CDR3: TGTGCCAGTAAATACTCCCGGGACCTTAGCAATCAGCCCCAGCATTTT. Translation gives CASKYSRDLSNQPQHF.

This chain joins TRBV6-5 and TRBJ1-5, with D possibly being TRBD1 (5 bases). CDR1 and CDR2 from the germline V gene are MNHEY and SVGAGI. Trimming cost V 2 bases and J 4 bases, with 9 bases left between them. CDR3 size: 14 residues. The DNA of the CDR3 is TGTGCCAGCAGTTACGCACGGGGGAATCAGCCCCAGCATTTT. This codes for CASSYARGNQPQHF.

V is TRBV7-9 and J is TRBJ1-1; 7 bases align to TRBD1. Germline assignment: CDR1 SEHNR and CDR2 FQNEAQ (reference sequence). There are 14 residues in the CDR3. With V trimmed by 5 bases and J by 4 bases, 7 bases remained unmatched. CDR3 in DNA: TGTGCCAGCAGCAACGACAGGGAAGGCACTGAAGCTTTCTTT. This translates into CASSNDREGTEAFF.

V and J are TRBV27 and TRBJ2-7; 7 nucleotides align to TRBD1. The CDR3 runs to 17 residues. Trimming cost V 2 bases and J 8 bases; bases outside gene matches: 18. CDR1 is MNHEY and CDR2 is SMNVEV in the germline V gene (reference sequence). CDR3 in amino acids: CASSLLTRLGTATQQYF. Written as DNA, the CDR3 is TGTGCCAGCAGTTTACTCACCCGCCTAGGGACAGCCACGCAGCAGTACTTC.

The rearrangement joins TRBV5-4 to TRBJ2-7, with a weak D call TRBD1 (5 bases). The germline V and J ends were trimmed by 2 bases and 1 base, with 10 bases remaining between them. The CDR3 is 14 amino acids. CDR1 SGHNT and CDR2 YYREEE come from the germline V gene (reference sequence). The CDR3 loop is CASSFTAGSYEQYF. The CDR3 coding sequence is TGTGCCAGCAGCTTTACGGCAGGGTCCTACGAGCAGTACTTC.

This clone was found once. V usage is TRBV24-1 and J usage is TRBJ1-1; the D is unclear. The ends were cut back, 3 bases at V and 4 bases at J, with 8 bases in the middle. Per the germline V gene, CDR1 is KGHDR and CDR2 is SFDVKD. This CDR3 has 13 residues. The CDR3: CATSDPPSTEAFF. In nucleotides, the CDR3 is TGTGCCACCAGTGATCCGCCCAGCACTGAAGCTTTCTTT.

The rearrangement joins TRBV7-2 to TRBJ2-3; tentatively, D is TRBD2 (7 bases). The CDR3 runs 14 residues. Per germline, CDR1 SGHTA and CDR2 FQGNSA. V dropped 3 bases and J dropped 7 bases, with 14 bases sitting between them. CDR3 protein: CASSLGGRVNTQYF. The CDR3 DNA is TGTGCCAGCAGCTTGGGGGGGCGCGTGAATACGCAGTATTTT.

The J gene is TRBJ2-7, the V gene TRBV28; 7 bases map to TRBD1. The trim removed 6 bases at V and 4 bases at J, leaving 9 bases unmatched. The germline V gene has CDR1 MDHEN and CDR2 SYDVKM. The CDR3 extends over 14 amino acids. The CDR3: CASSFGTAIYEQYF. Written as DNA, the CDR3 is TGTGCCAGCAGCTTCGGGACAGCCATATACGAGCAGTACTTC.